This T cell receptor beta chain was captured in a study of T cell responses to AZD1222 COVID-19 vaccine. Broader study findings: Baseline antibody screening turned up just six seropositive AZD1222 recipients. Close to half of spike-specific TCRs reportedly recognize unmutated variant regions.

The V end was cut by 2 bases, the J end by 0 bases, with 11 bases between. Germline assignment: CDR1 SNHLY and CDR2 FYNNEI. The CDR3 runs to 16 residues. TCRdb keeps only in-frame clones here, not all; method: immunoSEQ multiplex PCR. The sample records 140,000 to 150,000 clones, 90% to 95% being singletons. Worth noting for this clone: The antigen is undetermined.

This specimen consisted of peripheral blood, obtained on day 0 of AZD1222 vaccination. The rearrangement uses TRBV2 and TRBJ2-1; D is possibly TRBD1 (5 bases). This TCR was sampled from an adult in good health. The CDR3 nucleotides read TGTGCCAGCAGTGAACCAGGGCGAAGCTCCTACAATGAGCAGTTCTTC. Translation: CASSEPGRSSYNEQFF.